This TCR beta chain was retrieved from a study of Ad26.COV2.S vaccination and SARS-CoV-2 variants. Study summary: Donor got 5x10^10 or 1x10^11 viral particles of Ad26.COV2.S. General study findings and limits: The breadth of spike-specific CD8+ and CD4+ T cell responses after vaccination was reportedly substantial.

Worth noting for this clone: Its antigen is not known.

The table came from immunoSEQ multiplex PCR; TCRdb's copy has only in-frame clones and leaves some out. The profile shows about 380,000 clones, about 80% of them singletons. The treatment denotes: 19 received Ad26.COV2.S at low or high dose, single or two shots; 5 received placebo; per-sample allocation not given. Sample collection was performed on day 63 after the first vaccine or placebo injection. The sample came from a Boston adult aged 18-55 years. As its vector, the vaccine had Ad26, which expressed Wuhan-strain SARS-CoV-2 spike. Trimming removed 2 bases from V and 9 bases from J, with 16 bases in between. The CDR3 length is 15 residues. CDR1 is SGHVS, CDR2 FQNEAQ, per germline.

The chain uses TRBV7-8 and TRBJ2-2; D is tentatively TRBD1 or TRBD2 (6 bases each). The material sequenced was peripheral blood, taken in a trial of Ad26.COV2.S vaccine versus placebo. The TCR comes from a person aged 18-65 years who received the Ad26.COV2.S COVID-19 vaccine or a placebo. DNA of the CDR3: TGTGCCAGCAGCTTAAGGCCACTCGGGGGCCGGGAGCTGTTTTTT. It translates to CASSLRPLGGRELFF.